One sample yielded the 20 T cell receptor beta chains listed below, sequenced in a study of blood T cell repertoires in COVID-19. The data were produced by immunoSEQ multiplex PCR, yet TCRdb's version contains in-frame clones alone and is incomplete. The sample yields 180,000 or so clones, about 85% seen once. Sequencing used peripheral blood. Every receptor here comes from a man aged 55 to 70 who had recovered from COVID-19.

This chain links TRBV27 with TRBJ2-1; D may be TRBD2 (6 bases). CDR1 and CDR2 (germline): MNHEY, SMNVEV (reference sequence). Between the trimmed V and J ends, which lost 9 bases and 5 bases, there was a span of 23 bases. The CDR3 spans 16 residues. This CDR3 reads CASRLLASVPNNEQFF. The DNA for the CDR3 is TGTGCCAGTCGGTTGCTAGCGAGCGTTCCAAACAATGAGCAGTTCTTC.

V gene TRBV7-3 combines with J gene TRBJ2-3; a possible D gene is TRBD1 (5 bases). V was pared by 2 bases and J by 4 bases, with 7 bases between. This CDR3 comprises 13 residues. CDR1 and CDR2 (germline): SGHTA, FQGTGA. As DNA, the CDR3 is TGTGCCAGCAGCTTACAGGGCCCAGATACGCAGTATTTT. Translated, it gives CASSLQGPDTQYF.

The chain combines TRBV6-5 with TRBJ1-2; 7 bases agree with TRBD1. CDR1 and CDR2 (germline): MNHEY, SVGAGI. With 6 bases clipped from V and 4 bases from J, the junction kept 11 bases outside the gene matches. CDR3 length: 15 amino acids. The CDR3 sequence: CASRPEGARRYGYTF. As DNA, the CDR3 is TGTGCCAGCAGGCCGGAGGGGGCGCGTCGCTATGGCTACACCTTC.

The V call is TRBV6-1, the J call TRBJ2-7; the D is unclear. There are 15 residues in the CDR3. Germline V gives CDR1 MNHNS, CDR2 SASEGT. The ends were cut back, 0 bases at V and 6 bases at J, with 15 bases in the middle. This CDR3 reads CASSEADPGLSEQYF. As DNA, the CDR3 is TGTGCCAGCAGTGAAGCCGACCCCGGGTTATCCGAGCAGTACTTC.

The V call is TRBV3-1 (or the pseudogene TRBV3-2), the J call TRBJ2-2, with 9 nucleotides matching TRBD2. The J segment lost 4 bases and the V segment lost 1 base, leaving 1 base of the junction unmatched. The germline V gene has CDR1 LGHDT and CDR2 YNNKEL (reference sequence). The CDR3 length is 15 residues. The CDR3 sequence: CASSQGGGATGELFF. CDR3 bases: TGTGCCAGCAGCCAAGGCGGGGGGGCCACCGGGGAGCTGTTTTTT.

This clone was counted a single time. V usage is TRBV3-1 (or the pseudogene TRBV3-2) and J usage is TRBJ2-7; 13 bases line up with TRBD2. The germline gives CDR1 LGHDT, CDR2 YNNKEL (reference sequence). V shed 5 bases, J shed 4 bases, and the junction held 2 bases outside the gene matches. The CDR3 has 14 amino acids. In DNA, the CDR3 is TGTGCCAGCAGCATGACTAGCGGGGGGTACGAGCAGTACTTC. It specifies CASSMTSGGYEQYF.

This chain uses TRBV15 with TRBJ2-2; TRBD1 is a possible D gene (6 bases). The V and J ends lost 0 bases and 1 base respectively, with 9 bases between them. CDR1 is LNHNV and CDR2 is YYDKDF in the germline V gene (reference sequence). CDR3 length: 16 amino acids. CDR3 sequence (DNA): TGTGCCACCAGCAGAGAGGGGGCAGTGAACACCGGGGAGCTGTTTTTT. Residues: CATSREGAVNTGELFF.

The chain joins TRBV4-2 to TRBJ2-7, with a tentative D call TRBD2 (7 bases). CDR3 size: 15 residues. The V gene lost 4 bases and the J gene lost 3 bases, with 16 bases spanning the gap. Germline assignment: CDR1 LGHNA and CDR2 YNFKEQ. The DNA for the CDR3 is TGTGCCAGCAGCCCGCAGAGGGGGGGCCGCTACGAGCAGTACTTC. Amino acids: CASSPQRGGRYEQYF.

The count of this clone is one. The DNA for the CDR3 is TGTGCCAGCAGCAACGGTTGGGGGGGTGAAGCTTTCTTT. Amino acid sequence: CASSNGWGGEAFF. The chain uses TRBV6-5 and TRBJ1-1, with D possibly matching TRBD1 (5 bases). V lost 6 bases, J lost 7 bases, and 15 bases lay in between. This CDR3 has 13 residues. From germline, CDR1 is MNHEY and CDR2 SVGAGI.

The V call is TRBV27, the J call TRBJ1-1, with TRBD1 matching over 9 bases. This CDR3 spans 14 amino acids. CDR1 and CDR2 from the germline V gene are MNHEY and SMNVEV (reference sequence). J was trimmed by 5 bases and V by 5 bases; bases with no gene match: 6. The CDR3 protein is CASSLQGAKTEAFF. CDR3 DNA: TGTGCCAGCAGTCTACAGGGGGCGAAAACTGAAGCTTTCTTT.

Turning to this clone: Within the sample, other DNA sequences also encode this same CDR3. The J gene is TRBJ2-7, the V gene TRBV12-3 or TRBV12-4, with a weak D call TRBD2 (5 bases). With 5 bases removed from V and 6 bases from J, the gap between germline ends came to 8 bases. The CDR3 loop spans 11 amino acids. CDR3 in amino acids: CASSSRGEQYF. In DNA form, the CDR3 reads TGTGCCAGCAGTAGCCGGGGCGAGCAGTACTTC.

The rearrangement links TRBV14 to TRBJ2-7; 9 nucleotides align to TRBD2. Germline assignment: CDR1 SGHDN and CDR2 FVKESK. CDR3 length equals 14 residues. The J segment lost 1 base and the V segment lost 5 bases, leaving 3 bases of the junction unmatched. CDR3 in DNA: TGTGCCAGCAGCGTAGCGGGGGAGTCCTACGAGCAGTACTTC. Translation gives CASSVAGESYEQYF.

The genes are TRBV19 and TRBJ2-7, with TRBD1 matching 9 bases. Trimming at V came to 4 bases and at J to 6 bases, leaving 10 bases not matched to a gene. The length of the CDR3 is 15 residues. The V gene's germline CDR1 is LNHDA and CDR2 SQIVND (reference sequence). The CDR3 is CASSTGTGRQSEQYF. CDR3 DNA: TGTGCCAGTAGTACTGGGACAGGGCGTCAGAGCGAGCAGTACTTC.

V usage is TRBV7-9 and J usage is TRBJ2-3; possibly TRBD1 for D (6 bases). The CDR3 covers 16 residues. CDR1 is SEHNR and CDR2 is FQNEAQ in the germline V gene (reference sequence). V gave up 5 bases and J gave up 0 bases, with 15 bases separating them. CDR3 residues: CASSDGWQGSTDTQYF. Here the CDR3 DNA reads TGTGCCAGCAGCGATGGATGGCAGGGGAGCACAGATACGCAGTATTTT.

This chain connects TRBV4-2 to TRBJ2-5, with 9 nucleotides matching TRBD1. The germline gives CDR1 LGHNA, CDR2 YNFKEQ. The junction had 3 bases not matched to a gene; V was cut back by 4 bases and J by 0 bases. The CDR3 consists of 15 residues. This chain's CDR3 is CASSLGDRDQETQYF. The CDR3 coding sequence is TGTGCCAGCAGCCTAGGGGACAGGGACCAAGAGACCCAGTACTTC.

The chain carries TRBV6-4 and TRBJ1-2; 10 positions agree with TRBD1. This CDR3 has 14 residues. Germline trimming cut 5 bases from V and 6 bases from J; bases unmatched to any gene: 6. CDR1 is MRHNA, CDR2 SNTAGT, per germline. CDR3 amino acids: CASSPGQGIDGYTF. CDR3 bases: TGTGCCAGCAGTCCGGGACAGGGGATTGATGGCTACACCTTC.

The chain couples TRBV24-1 to TRBJ2-3; 7 bases align to TRBD1. The V gene end was trimmed by 5 bases and the J gene end by 0 bases; junction bases not matched to a gene: 7. The CDR3 sequence is 16 residues long. The germline gives CDR1 KGHDR, CDR2 SFDVKD. In DNA, the CDR3 is TGTGCCACCAGTGTCCTGGGACAGACAAGCACAGATACGCAGTATTTT. This gives the protein CATSVLGQTSTDTQYF.

This rearrangement joins TRBV2 to TRBJ1-2; weak D call: TRBD1 (6 bases). The CDR3 is 14 residues long. Per germline, CDR1 SNHLY and CDR2 FYNNEI. V was pared by 3 bases and J by 6 bases, with 14 bases between. CDR3 DNA sequence: TGTGCCAGCAGTGATTGGCAGGGGCTCCATGGCTACACCTTC. This sequence encodes CASSDWQGLHGYTF.

The V and J genes are TRBV19 and TRBJ2-5; maybe TRBD2 (6 bases). This CDR3 contains 19 residues. CDR1 is LNHDA and CDR2 is SQIVND in the germline V gene (reference sequence). With 5 bases removed from V and 2 bases from J, the gap between germline ends came to 27 bases. CDR3 coding DNA: TGTGCCAGTAGTGCCTTCGGGCGGGGCGGCGCGGCGGGGCAAGAGACCCAGTACTTC. As protein: CASSAFGRGGAAGQETQYF. Filled out from reference TRBV19 and TRBJ2-5, the complete variable domain reads DGGITQSPKYLFRKEGQNVTLSCEQNLNHDAMYWYRQDPGQGLRLIYYSQIVNDFQKGDIAEGYSVSREKKESFPLTVTSAQKNPTAFYLCASSAFGRGGAAGQETQYFGPGTRLLVL.

The chain combines TRBV27 with TRBJ1-1; the D gene is possibly TRBD1 (6 bases). This CDR3 spans 14 amino acids. The ends were cut back, 8 bases at V and 3 bases at J, with 16 bases in the middle. Germline CDR1 reads MNHEY; CDR2 reads SMNVEV (reference sequence). CDR3 protein: CASQVGQRYTEAFF. The CDR3, as DNA: TGTGCCAGCCAGGTCGGACAGAGATACACTGAAGCTTTCTTT.